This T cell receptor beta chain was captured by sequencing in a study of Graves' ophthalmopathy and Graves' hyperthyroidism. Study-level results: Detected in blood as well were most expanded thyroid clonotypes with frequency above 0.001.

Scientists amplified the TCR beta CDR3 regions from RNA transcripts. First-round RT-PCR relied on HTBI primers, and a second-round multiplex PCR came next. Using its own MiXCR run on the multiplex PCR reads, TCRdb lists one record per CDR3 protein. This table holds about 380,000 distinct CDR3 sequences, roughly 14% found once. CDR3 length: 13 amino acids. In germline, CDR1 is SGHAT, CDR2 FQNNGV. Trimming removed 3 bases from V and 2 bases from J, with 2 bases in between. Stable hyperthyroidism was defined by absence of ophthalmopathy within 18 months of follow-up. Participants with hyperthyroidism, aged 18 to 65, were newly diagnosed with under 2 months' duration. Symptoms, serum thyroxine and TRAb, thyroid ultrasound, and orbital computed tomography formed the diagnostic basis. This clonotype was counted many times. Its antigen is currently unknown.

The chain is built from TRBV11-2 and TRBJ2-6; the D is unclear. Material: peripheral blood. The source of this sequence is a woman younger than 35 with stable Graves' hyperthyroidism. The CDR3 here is CASSFAGANVLTF. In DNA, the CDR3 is TGTGCCAGCAGCTTCGCTGGGGCCAACGTCCTGACTTTC.